A single TCR beta chain is shown here with its context. The data stem from a study of blood T cell repertoires in COVID-19. Study information: Acute-phase and convalescent COVID-19 samples originated in the United States, Italy and Spain. T cells, B-cell-depleted T cells, or PBMCs provided the cDNA or gDNA that served as material.

Residents of approximately 25 US areas, aged about 18 to 95 years, made up the participants. Assignments of participants to cohorts depended upon their own reported clinical history. V was shortened by 2 bases and J by 4 bases, with 15 bases between the two germline ends. The CDR3 runs 15 residues. The germline V gene has CDR1 WSHSY and CDR2 SAAADI. The data were produced by immunoSEQ multiplex PCR, yet TCRdb's version contains in-frame clones alone and is incomplete. The sample contains about 240,000 clones, around 90% of which appear only once. J is TRBJ2-7 and V is TRBV10-2; D is perhaps TRBD1 (7 bases). Sequencing was carried out using PBMCs or T cells enriched from blood (not recorded which). The clonotype originates from a woman younger than 45 with acute COVID-19. The CDR3 nucleotides are TGCGCCAGCAGTGAGACGGAGGGGGCGACGTACGAGCAGTACTTC. Its protein is CASSETEGATYEQYF.